Listed below are T cell receptor beta chains from one sample, sequenced in a study of cytotoxic CD8 clonotypes in ibrutinib-treated CLL. Assay used: immunoSEQ multiplex PCR; TCRdb lists only in-frame clones, some missing. The sample holds tens of thousands of clones, 65% seen once. Source: PBMCs, taken after 24 months of ibrutinib treatment. The receptors were gathered from a human donor with chronic lymphocytic leukemia. CDR3s include the opening cysteine and the closing phenylalanine or tryptophan. D genes are given only for firm matches. The size field is filled for only some rows; it gives once, few, many or a size class.

j_call v_call clone_size d_call cdr3_nt cdr3_aa
TRBJ2-5 TRBV2 - - TGTGCCAGCAGTGAAGAAGAGACCCAGTACTTC CASSEEETQYF
TRBJ1-2 TRBV19 - - TGTGCCAGTAGTATCGTGGGTGGCTACACCTTC CASSIVGGYTF
TRBJ2-5 TRBV18 - TRBD2 TGTGCCAGCTCACAACTAGCGGGGGAAGAGACCCAGTACTTC CASSQLAGEETQYF
TRBJ1-2 TRBV7-9 few TRBD1 TGTGCCAGCAGCCTCGGGACAGATGGCTACACCTTC CASSLGTDGYTF
TRBJ2-1 TRBV6-5 - TRBD1 TGTGCCAGCGGTGTGACCTCGGGACAGGAGTTCTTC CASGVTSGQEFF
TRBJ1-2 TRBV9 - - TGTGCCAGCAGCTCGGACAGTTTCATCTATGGCTACACCTTC CASSSDSFIYGYTF
TRBJ2-7 TRBV4-1 - TRBD1 TGCGCCAGCAGCCGGACAGGGTCGATCTACGAGCAGTACTTC CASSRTGSIYEQYF
TRBJ1-2 TRBV2 few - TGTGCCAGCACCAGTGGGTTACGGGCAGGGGAAGGCTACACCTTC CASTSGLRAGEGYTF
TRBJ2-2 TRBV7-3 - - TGTGCCAGCAGCTTATATAGGGGGGCCGCCGTCACCGGGGAGCTGTTTTTT CASSLYRGAAVTGELFF
TRBJ2-2 TRBV5-1 - - TGCGCCAGCAGCTTGGCGGTCGAGAACACCGGGGAGCTGTTTTTT CASSLAVENTGELFF
TRBJ1-4 TRBV11-2 - - TGTGCCAGCAGCTCCCTCCTGGCGGGATTTGAAAAACTGTTTTTT CASSSLLAGFEKLFF
TRBJ2-1 TRBV7-2 - - TGTGCCAGCAGCTTAGGGCCCCAATACAATGAGCAGTTCTTC CASSLGPQYNEQFF
TRBJ2-2 TRBV5-1 few - TGCGCCAGCAGCCTGGACCGAGCGAACACCGGGGAGCTGTTTTTT CASSLDRANTGELFF
TRBJ2-7 TRBV9 - - TGTGCCAGCAGCACTCAACCCCAATCCTACGAGCAGTACTTC CASSTQPQSYEQYF
TRBJ2-7 TRBV2 - TRBD2 TGTGCCAGCAGTGCCCGGGGGGGAGGATTACGCGAGCAGTACTTC CASSARGGGLREQYF
TRBJ1-3 TRBV6-5 - TRBD1 TGTGCCAGCAGTCGGGACAGTGGAAACACCATATATTTT CASSRDSGNTIYF
TRBJ2-7 TRBV7-8 - - TGTGCCAGCAGCCAGGTTCCATACTACGAGCAGTACTTC CASSQVPYYEQYF
TRBJ2-1 TRBV30 - TRBD1 TGTGCCTGGAGTGACAGGGGTGATGAGCAGTTCTTC CAWSDRGDEQFF
TRBJ2-3 TRBV18 - TRBD1 TGTGCCAGCTCACCTGTGAGACAGGGGGTTCGAGATACGCAGTATTTT CASSPVRQGVRDTQYF
TRBJ2-2 TRBV4-1 - TRBD1 TGCGCCAGCAGCCAAGGGGACAGGAACACCGGGGAGCTGTTTTTT CASSQGDRNTGELFF
TRBJ2-2 TRBV5-1 - - TGCGCCAGCAGCTTGGCACTGAACACCGGGGAGCTGTTTTTT CASSLALNTGELFF
TRBJ1-1 TRBV7-9 few - TGTGCCAGCAGCGCAGATCTTTTGGAGGATACTGAAGCTTTCTTT CASSADLLEDTEAFF
TRBJ2-7 TRBV7-6 - TRBD1 TGTGCCAGCAGCTTAGGGACAGGGGTTCGGGACGAGCAGTACTTC CASSLGTGVRDEQYF
TRBJ2-3 TRBV30 - - TGTGCCTGGAGTGGCGGGACAACACCTAGCACAGATACGCAGTATTTT CAWSGGTTPSTDTQYF
TRBJ1-5 TRBV5-1 once - TGCGCCAGCAGGGACGGGTCCGAGGGAGGCAATCAGCCCCAGCATTTT CASRDGSEGGNQPQHF
TRBJ2-5 TRBV6-5 - TRBD2 TGTGCCAGCAGTTACCGTCGACTAGCGGGGAGTGGGACCCAGTACTTC CASSYRRLAGSGTQYF
TRBJ2-7 TRBV7-7 - TRBD2 TGTGCTAGCAGCAAACCCCCCCCTAGCGGGAAGAACTACGAGCAGTACTTC CASSKPPPSGKNYEQYF
TRBJ2-1 TRBV9 - TRBD2 TGTGCCAGCAGCGGGACTAGCGGTCCCTACAATGAGCAGTTCTTC CASSGTSGPYNEQFF
TRBJ2-1 TRBV15 once TRBD2 TGTGCCACCAGTACCCGACTAGCGGGGCGGAATGAGCAGTTCTTC CATSTRLAGRNEQFF
TRBJ2-7 TRBV12-5 few - TGTGCTAGTGGTTTGGATCCTGCCGAGCAGTACTTC CASGLDPAEQYF
TRBJ2-1 TRBV7-7 few - TGTGCTAGCAGCCCCAAGCCGGGACTTCAATACAATGAGCAGTTCTTC CASSPKPGLQYNEQFF
TRBJ1-5 TRBV19 few - TGTGCCAGTAGTCCAGACGGGCCAAAAAATCAGCCCCAGCATTTT CASSPDGPKNQPQHF
TRBJ2-1 TRBV6-1 - TRBD1 TGTGCCAGCAGCCTAACAGGGGCCAAGCAGTTCTTC CASSLTGAKQFF
TRBJ2-7 TRBV28 - - TGTGCCAGCAGTTTAGGGGGTACAGCCTACGAGCAGTACTTC CASSLGGTAYEQYF
TRBJ2-7 TRBV4-1 - - TGCGCCAGCAGCCAAGGACAATTAGGCTACGAGCAGTACTTC CASSQGQLGYEQYF
TRBJ2-7 TRBV11-3 - TRBD1 TGTGCCAGCAGCCAACGGACAGGGGGCTTTTACGAGCAGTACTTC CASSQRTGGFYEQYF
TRBJ1-1 TRBV6-5 - TRBD1 TGTGCCAGCAGTTACTTGGGACAGGGCGGAACTGAAGCTTTCTTT CASSYLGQGGTEAFF
TRBJ1-3 TRBV9 - - TGTGCCAGCAGCGTAGCGGGGGCCTCTGGAAACACCATATATTTT CASSVAGASGNTIYF
TRBJ2-7 TRBV18 few - TGTGCCAGCTCACCCACCGACAGGTTAATCTACGAGCAGTACTTC CASSPTDRLIYEQYF
TRBJ2-1 TRBV2 - TRBD1 TGTGCCAGCAGCCTACAGGGGGCGGTCTACAATGAGCAGTTCTTC CASSLQGAVYNEQFF
TRBJ1-4 TRBV6-4 - - TGTGCCAGCTCCAGAAACCGGGACCACGCAACTAATGAAAAACTGTTTTTT CASSRNRDHATNEKLFF
TRBJ2-7 TRBV7-3 - - TGTGCCAGCAGCTTAGGGGCCTCCTACGAGCAGTACTTC CASSLGASYEQYF
TRBJ1-2 TRBV2 - - TGTGCCAGCTTGGACACCACTCTTCCTGGCTACACCTTC CASLDTTLPGYTF
TRBJ1-2 TRBV18 - - TGTGCCAGCTCACCACTGGGTTTTGAGGATGGCTACACCTTC CASSPLGFEDGYTF
TRBJ2-2 TRBV7-3 - TRBD1 TGTGCCAGCAGCAAACAGACAGGGTCCGGGGAGCTGTTTTTT CASSKQTGSGELFF
TRBJ1-1 TRBV11-2 - - TGTGCCAGCAGCACTAGTATGAACACTGAAGCTTTCTTT CASSTSMNTEAFF
TRBJ2-5 TRBV7-8 - - TGTGCTTGTAGGAGAGCCTACCAAGAGACCCAGTACTTC CACRRAYQETQYF
TRBJ2-3 TRBV2 - - TGTGCCAGCAGTGAAGCGGGAAGACTAGTGATGGCAGATACGCAGTATTTT CASSEAGRLVMADTQYF
TRBJ2-7 TRBV6-5 - - TGTGCCAGCACCCCGGACAGTTTTGGCGCTACCGAGCAGTACTTC CASTPDSFGATEQYF
TRBJ1-3 TRBV6-1 - - TGTGCCAGCAGTAGGGAATTCGGGAACACCATATATTTT CASSREFGNTIYF
TRBJ2-5 TRBV4-1 - - TGCGCCAGCAGTCCGACGGTAGGGGAGACCCAGTACTTC CASSPTVGETQYF
TRBJ1-1 TRBV6-1 - - TGTGCCAGCAGTGAAGAGGGGGGGCTCACTGAAGCTTTCTTT CASSEEGGLTEAFF
TRBJ2-7 TRBV25-1 - - TGTGCCAGCACAGCAGGATCCTACGAGCAGTACTTC CASTAGSYEQYF
TRBJ2-1 TRBV19 few TRBD2 TGTGCCAGTAGAAGCGGACTAGCCCACAATGAGCAGTTCTTC CASRSGLAHNEQFF
TRBJ2-1 TRBV27 few TRBD1 TGTGCCAGCAGTCGTCGGATTGGGACAGGGGTACTGAATGAGCAGTTCTTC CASSRRIGTGVLNEQFF